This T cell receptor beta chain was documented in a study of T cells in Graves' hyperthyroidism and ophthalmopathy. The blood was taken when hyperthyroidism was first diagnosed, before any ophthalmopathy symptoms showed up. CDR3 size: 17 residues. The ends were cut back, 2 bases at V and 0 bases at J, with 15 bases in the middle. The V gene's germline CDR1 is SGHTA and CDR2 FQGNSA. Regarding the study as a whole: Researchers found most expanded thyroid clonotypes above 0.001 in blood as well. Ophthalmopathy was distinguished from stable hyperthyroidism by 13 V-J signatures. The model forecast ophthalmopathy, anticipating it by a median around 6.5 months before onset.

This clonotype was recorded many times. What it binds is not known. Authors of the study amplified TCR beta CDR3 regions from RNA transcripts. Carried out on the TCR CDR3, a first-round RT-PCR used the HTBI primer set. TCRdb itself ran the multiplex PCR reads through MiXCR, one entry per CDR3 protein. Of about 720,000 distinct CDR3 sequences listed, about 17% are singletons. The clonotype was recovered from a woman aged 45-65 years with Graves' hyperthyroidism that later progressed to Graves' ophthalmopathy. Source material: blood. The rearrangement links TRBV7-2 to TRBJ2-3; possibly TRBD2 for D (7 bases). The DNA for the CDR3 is TGTGCCAGCAGCTTATTCGTGGCGGGGGCTAGCACAGATACGCAGTATTTT. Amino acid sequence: CASSLFVAGASTDTQYF.